This T cell receptor beta chain was retrieved from a study of CD4+ T cells in melanoma. Germline V lookup: CDR1 SGHRS, CDR2 YFSETQ. This CDR3 is built from 17 residues. J gave up 0 bases and V 5 bases, and 10 bases lay outside the gene matches. Broader study findings: Diverse differentiation states were reported for melanoma neoantigen-specific CD4+ T cells.

Note on this clone: Its antigen is as yet unknown.

This table comes from immunoSEQ multiplex PCR, and its TCRdb copy is limited to in-frame clones, with some not included. The table lists around 55,000 clones, about 70% of them singletons. Sequencing was done on a sample of tumor tissue. The gene calls are TRBV5-1 and TRBJ2-7, with 11 bases fitting TRBD1. The sequence derives from a human donor with melanoma. CDR3 region: CASRIIPGTGGSYEQYF. Written as DNA, the CDR3 is TGCGCCAGCAGGATTATCCCCGGGACAGGGGGCTCCTACGAGCAGTACTTC.